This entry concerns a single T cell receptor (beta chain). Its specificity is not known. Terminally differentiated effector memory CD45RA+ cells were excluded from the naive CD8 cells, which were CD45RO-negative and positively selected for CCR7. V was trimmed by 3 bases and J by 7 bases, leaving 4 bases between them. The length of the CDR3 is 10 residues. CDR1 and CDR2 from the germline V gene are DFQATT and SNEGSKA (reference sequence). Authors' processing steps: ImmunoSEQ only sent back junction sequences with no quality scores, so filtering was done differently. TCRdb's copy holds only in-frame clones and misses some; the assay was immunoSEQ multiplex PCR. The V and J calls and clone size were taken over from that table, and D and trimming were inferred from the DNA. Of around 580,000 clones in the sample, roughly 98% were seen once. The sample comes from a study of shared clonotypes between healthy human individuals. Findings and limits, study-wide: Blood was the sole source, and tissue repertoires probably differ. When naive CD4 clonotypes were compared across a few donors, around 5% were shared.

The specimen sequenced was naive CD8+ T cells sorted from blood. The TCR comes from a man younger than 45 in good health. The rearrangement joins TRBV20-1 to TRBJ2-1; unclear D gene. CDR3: CSASWNEQFF. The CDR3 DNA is TGCAGTGCTAGTTGGAATGAGCAGTTCTTC.